The 31 T cell receptor beta chains below all came from one sample that was sequenced in a study of molecular identifiers for immune sequencing clone quantification. TCRdb reanalysed the PCR reads using MiXCR and keeps one entry per CDR3 protein. The table has about 630,000 distinct CDR3 sequences, about 25% seen once; the top ten hold 0.78%. Sequenced: naive CD8+ T cells from blood, with Jurkat cell RNA spiked in. The subset here: FACS-sorted CD8+CD4-CCR7+CD45RA+ naive T cells. Every receptor here comes from a human donor in good health. Some libraries in this study had Jurkat cell RNA spiked in.

This clonotype appeared a few times. The chain carries TRBV9 and TRBJ2-3; TRBD2 agrees at 11 bases. Germline V CDR1 and CDR2: SGDLS, YYNGEE. Trimming took 3 bases from V and 2 from J; bases not matched to a gene: 8. The CDR3 contains 17 residues. The CDR3 region is CASSAEASGGHTDTQYF. The CDR3 nucleotides are TGTGCCAGCAGCGCGGAAGCTAGCGGGGGGCACACAGATACGCAGTATTTT.

The chain is built from TRBV7-9 and TRBJ2-6, with D perhaps matching TRBD1 or TRBD2 (7 bases each). V was shortened by 3 bases and J by 1 base, with 19 bases between the two germline ends. Germline V CDR1 and CDR2: SEHNR, FQNEAQ (reference sequence). CDR3 length equals 19 residues. CDR3 nucleotide sequence: TGTGCCAGCAGCTTTACCAGGGGCAGGGGGGGATCTGGGGCCAACGTCCTGACTTTC. Protein: CASSFTRGRGGSGANVLTF. Combining the CDR3 with reference TRBV7-9 and TRBJ2-6 gives the whole variable domain DTGVSQNPRHKITKRGQNVTFRCDPISEHNRLYWYRQTLGQGPEFLTYFQNEAQLEKSRLLSDRFSAERPKGSFSTLEIQRTEQGDSAMYLCASSFTRGRGGSGANVLTFGAGSRLTVL.

The rearrangement uses TRBV12-3 or TRBV12-4 and TRBJ1-2; D is undetermined. The ends were cut back, 3 bases at V and 2 bases at J, with 13 bases in the middle. This CDR3 comprises 15 residues. The CDR3 DNA sequence: TGTGCCAGCAGTTTGGGATGGGCGGGAAACTATGGCTACACCTTC. This codes for CASSLGWAGNYGYTF.

Concerning this clonotype: Because it lacks the conserved phenylalanine or tryptophan at the end, this CDR3 is likely a read error. CDR3 region: CASSGDRSDTQYS. In DNA form, the CDR3 reads TGCGCCAGCAGCGGGGACAGGTCTGATACGCAGTATTCT. V is TRBV5-1 and J is TRBJ2-3; the match to TRBD1 covers 8 bases. Germline V gene sequence: CDR1 SGHRS, CDR2 YFSETQ. The V gene end was trimmed by 4 bases and the J gene end by 6 bases; junction bases not matched to a gene: 4. The CDR3 extends over 13 amino acids.

This clonotype was seen at least ten times. J is TRBJ2-5 and V is TRBV28, with D possibly being TRBD2 (5 bases). V was trimmed by 6 bases and J by 5 bases, leaving 16 bases between them. Germline values: CDR1 MDHEN, CDR2 SYDVKM. The CDR3 consists of 14 residues. The CDR3: CASSISAGLETQYF. The DNA for the CDR3 is TGTGCCAGCAGCATTAGCGCCGGGCTCGAGACCCAGTACTTC.

The V and J genes are TRBV7-9 and TRBJ2-7; 10 bases align to TRBD1. V shed 5 bases and J 3 bases; nucleotides not matched to a gene: 10. In germline, CDR1 is SEHNR, CDR2 FQNEAQ (reference sequence). CDR3 size: 16 residues. The CDR3 bases are TGTGCCAGCAGCCAAACCCGGGACAGGGGCTTCTACGAGCAGTACTTC. It specifies CASSQTRDRGFYEQYF.

This clonotype showed up many times. V and J are TRBV7-9 and TRBJ1-1; 8 bases line up with TRBD1. This CDR3 is 15 amino acids long. After removal of 5 bases from V and 5 bases from J, the junction contained 10 bases not matched to a gene. The germline V gene has CDR1 SEHNR and CDR2 FQNEAQ (reference sequence). The CDR3 spells CASSQPDRDKTEAFF. In DNA form, the CDR3 reads TGTGCCAGCAGCCAACCGGACAGGGACAAAACTGAAGCTTTCTTT. Variable domain in full (rest from reference TRBV7-9 and TRBJ1-1): DTGVSQNPRHKITKRGQNVTFRCDPISEHNRLYWYRQTLGQGPEFLTYFQNEAQLEKSRLLSDRFSAERPKGSFSTLEIQRTEQGDSAMYLCASSQPDRDKTEAFFGQGTRLTVV.

At least ten counts were recorded for this clonotype. The genes are TRBV7-9 and TRBJ2-7, with 10 positions matching TRBD1. Looked up from germline, CDR1 is SEHNR and CDR2 is FQNEAQ (reference sequence). The CDR3 runs to 20 residues. Unmatched junction bases numbered 20, after V lost 2 bases and J lost 4 bases. Here the CDR3 reads CASSLKTGTGARRPQYEQYF. The CDR3 nucleotides read TGTGCCAGCAGCTTAAAAACCGGGACAGGGGCGCGTCGCCCCCAGTACGAGCAGTACTTC.

This clonotype was counted a few times. V usage is TRBV7-3 and J usage is TRBJ1-5; a possible D gene is TRBD1 (5 bases). Trimming removed 5 bases from V and 9 bases from J, with 14 bases in between. From germline, CDR1 is SGHTA and CDR2 FQGTGA. The CDR3 is 13 residues long. The CDR3: CASSLTGGGPQHF. DNA for the CDR3: TGTGCCAGCAGCCTCACAGGCGGGGGGCCCCAGCATTTT.

This clonotype was seen repeatedly, ten times or more. The chain joins TRBV5-5 to TRBJ2-7; D is unresolved. The length of the CDR3 is 14 residues. The ends were cut back, 5 bases at V and 0 bases at J, with 12 bases in the middle. Germline assignment: CDR1 SGHKS and CDR2 YYEKEE (reference sequence). This CDR3 reads CASRNVGSSYEQYF. The CDR3, as DNA: TGTGCCAGCAGGAACGTTGGCAGCTCCTACGAGCAGTACTTC.

This clonotype was counted ten times or more. The chain links TRBV6-6 to TRBJ2-6, with D tentatively TRBD1 (6 bases). This CDR3 comprises 15 residues. V was shortened by 4 bases and J by 0 bases, with 7 bases between the two germline ends. Germline CDR1 reads MNHNY; CDR2 reads SVGAGI (reference sequence). CDR3 region: CASSSGVSGANVLTF. The CDR3, as DNA: TGTGCCAGCAGTTCAGGGGTCTCTGGGGCCAACGTCCTGACTTTC.

This clonotype showed up just a few times. The chain is built from TRBV7-9 and TRBJ1-2; TRBD1 is a possible D gene (5 bases). The CDR3 has 13 amino acids. V lost 5 bases to trimming and J lost 3 bases, with 10 bases between them. The V gene's germline CDR1 is SEHNR and CDR2 FQNEAQ (reference sequence). The CDR3 loop reads CASSATGYYGYTF. DNA of the CDR3: TGTGCCAGCAGCGCTACAGGATACTATGGCTACACCTTC.

The DNA for the CDR3 is TGTGCCAGCAGACCTGAGCGGGGGGCCATGTATGAGCAGTTCTTC. Translation gives CASRPERGAMYEQFF. The genes are TRBV12-3 or TRBV12-4 and TRBJ2-1, with TRBD2 matching over 9 bases. The CDR3 length is 15 residues. J lost 8 bases, V lost 6 bases, and 11 bases had no gene match.

Of note for this clonotype: An end of the junction differs from the germline gene, which may be a read error. The gene calls are TRBV3-1 and TRBJ2-5; TRBD2 matches at 10 bases. Germline V gene lookup returns CDR1 LGHDT and CDR2 YNNKEL (reference sequence). The CDR3 length is 15 residues. In DNA, the CDR3 is TGTGCCAGCAGCCAAAGGACTAGCGGACAAGAGACCCTGTACTTC. This sequence encodes CASSQRTSGQETLYF.

This clonotype was counted only a few times. The chain links TRBV6-5 to TRBJ2-7, with TRBD2 matching 7 bases. J was trimmed by 2 bases and V by 0 bases; bases with no gene match: 4. The CDR3 length is 15 residues. Germline V gene data show CDR1 as MNHEY and CDR2 as SVGAGI. CDR3 amino acids: CASSYSSSGTYEQYF. The DNA for the CDR3 is TGTGCCAGCAGTTACTCGTCTAGCGGTACCTACGAGCAGTACTTC.

As concerns this clonotype: A read error may be the cause here, since a much bigger clone is one base away. The J gene is TRBJ2-7, the V gene TRBV4-1; unclear D gene. Germline V gene data show CDR1 as MGHRA and CDR2 as YSYEKL. This CDR3 is built from 13 residues. Trimming took off 3 bases at V and 6 bases at J, with 12 bases between the two ends. This CDR3 reads CASSHKPGTEQYF. The CDR3 region has the DNA TGCGCCAGCAGCCATAAGCCGGGCACCGAGCAGTACTTC.

To note about this clonotype: This may come from a read error, since a much larger clone is one base off. V usage is TRBV5-6 and J usage is TRBJ2-7, with D unclear. Germline values: CDR1 SGHDT, CDR2 YYEEEE. There are 13 residues in the CDR3. The CDR3 coding sequence is TGTGCCAGCAGCTTGGGAGTCCCCTACGGGCAGTACTTC. Its protein product is CASSLGVPYGQYF.

This chain connects TRBV20-1 to TRBJ2-1; 7 bases fit TRBD2. Germline CDR1 and CDR2: DFQATT and SNEGSKA (reference sequence). V gave up 3 bases and J gave up 0 bases; unmatched junction bases: 2. The CDR3 loop spans 14 amino acids. This CDR3 reads CSASTSASYNEQFF. The CDR3 bases are TGCAGTGCTAGTACTAGCGCCTCCTACAATGAGCAGTTCTTC.

The chain is built from TRBV6-6 and TRBJ1-1; D uncertain. CDR1 MNHNY and CDR2 SVGAGI come from the germline V gene (reference sequence). This CDR3 spans 13 amino acids. The V and J ends lost 2 bases and 3 bases respectively, with 7 bases between them. The CDR3: CASSYHVDTEAFF. The CDR3 DNA reads TGTGCCAGCAGTTACCACGTAGACACTGAAGCTTTCTTT.

This clonotype was seen repeatedly, ten times or more. The chain employs TRBV4-1 and TRBJ2-3, with D maybe TRBD2 (5 bases). CDR1 MGHRA and CDR2 YSYEKL come from the germline V gene. V dropped 1 base and J dropped 4 bases, with 9 bases sitting between them. The CDR3 runs 14 residues. CDR3 in amino acids: CASSQVEDPDTQYF. The CDR3 DNA follows: TGCGCCAGCAGCCAAGTGGAGGATCCAGATACGCAGTATTTT.

This clonotype was seen repeatedly, ten times or more. This sequence joins TRBV5-3 and TRBJ1-1; a possible D gene is TRBD1 (6 bases). TRBV5-3 is an ORF; its function is uncertain. V was clipped by 9 bases and J by 5 bases, with 29 bases between them. The CDR3 covers 17 residues. CDR3 bases: TGTGCCACAAACCTAGTCTATCTCAGAGACAGGTCGACTGAAGCTTTCTTT. Amino acid sequence: CATNLVYLRDRSTEAFF.

This clonotype was seen ten or more times. The CDR3 DNA follows: TGTGCCAGCAGCTTAGCGGGCAGGGGATTACCCTACGAGCAGTACTTC. The encoded protein is CASSLAGRGLPYEQYF. V is TRBV7-6 and J is TRBJ2-7, with D tentatively TRBD1 (6 bases). V lost 0 bases and J 2 bases, leaving 14 bases between the germline ends. CDR1 and CDR2 (germline): SGHVS, FNYEAQ. This CDR3 comprises 16 residues.

The chain carries TRBV20-1 and TRBJ2-7; 8 bases align to TRBD1. This CDR3 contains 17 residues. V trimming: 2 bases; J trimming: 0 bases; junction bases outside the gene matches: 12. Germline CDR1 DFQATT, CDR2 SNEGSKA (reference sequence). CDR3 loop: CSARPPSLDRDSYEQYF. The CDR3 DNA is TGCAGTGCTAGACCTCCTAGTCTGGACAGGGACTCCTACGAGCAGTACTTC.

Written as DNA, the CDR3 is TGCAGTGCTAGGTCGAGGAGGGGCGGAATGAACACTGAAGCTTTCTTT. Translated, it gives CSARSRRGGMNTEAFF. V usage is TRBV20-1 and J usage is TRBJ1-1; maybe TRBD1 (5 bases). This CDR3 has 16 residues. The V and J ends lost 3 bases and 0 bases respectively, with 17 bases between them. Germline CDR1 and CDR2: DFQATT and SNEGSKA (reference sequence).

This clonotype came up many times. The rearrangement joins TRBV30 to TRBJ1-3; weak D call: TRBD1 (6 bases). The germline gives CDR1 GTSNPN, CDR2 SVGIG (reference sequence). CDR3 length: 16 amino acids. V gave up 0 bases and J gave up 3 bases, with 15 bases separating them. CDR3 in DNA: TGTGCCTGGAGTGTGCTCCGGGACACCTATGGAAACACCATATATTTT. Translated, it gives CAWSVLRDTYGNTIYF.

This clonotype showed up just a few times. This chain joins TRBV19 and TRBJ1-1; D unclear. The germline CDR1 and CDR2 sequences are LNHDA and SQIVND (reference sequence). The CDR3 covers 15 residues. V lost 10 bases and J 2 bases, leaving 20 bases between the germline ends. The CDR3 bases are TGTGCCACCTCGGCGAGGAGTATTAGCAACACTGAAGCTTTCTTT. As protein: CATSARSISNTEAFF.

This clonotype has only one observation. This may stem from a read error, because a much larger clone lies one nucleotide away. This is likely a read error, given that the CDR3 carries no conserved phenylalanine or tryptophan at its end. The rearrangement uses TRBV6-5 and TRBJ2-5, with 7 bases aligning to TRBD2. The CDR3 length is 12 residues. Germline CDR1 and CDR2: MNHEY and SVGAGI. V lost 6 bases to trimming and J lost 4 bases; unmatched junction nucleotides: 2. The CDR3 DNA follows: TGTGCCAGCAGCTGGGGGGGAGAGACCCAGTACCTC. Its translation: CASSWGGETQYL.

The chain combines TRBV5-6 with TRBJ1-1; D uncertain. Germline V CDR1 and CDR2: SGHDT, YYEEEE. Trimming pared 0 bases from V and 6 bases from J, leaving 9 bases between. The CDR3 covers 13 residues. The DNA for the CDR3 is TGTGCCAGCAGCTTGGGCAGGTCCGCTGAAGCTTTCTTT. Translating it yields CASSLGRSAEAFF.

With respect to this clonotype: A much larger clone differs from this one at a single base, so this may be a read error. Lacking the conserved final phenylalanine or tryptophan, this CDR3 likely reflects a read error. The chain recombines TRBV3-1 with TRBJ2-5; TRBD1 agrees at 7 bases. The CDR3 is 17 residues long. The trim removed 0 bases at V and 0 bases at J, leaving 7 bases unmatched. Germline assignment: CDR1 LGHDT and CDR2 YNNKEL (reference sequence). In nucleotides, the CDR3 is TGTGCCAGCAGCCAAGATACCGGGACAGCCTACCAAGAGACCCAGTACTTA. Protein product: CASSQDTGTAYQETQYL.

In its sample, this clonotype was seen many times. The V and J genes are TRBV5-6 and TRBJ2-6; D remains ambiguous. V lost 0 bases and J lost 0, with 7 bases in between. The CDR3 spans 16 residues. Germline lookup yields CDR1 SGHDT and CDR2 YYEEEE. Here the CDR3 reads CASSLGPSSGANVLTF. The CDR3 nucleotides are TGTGCCAGCAGCTTGGGACCCAGCTCTGGGGCCAACGTCCTGACTTTC. Complete variable domain (other parts from reference TRBV5-6 and TRBJ2-6): DAGVTQSPTHLIKTRGQQVTLRCSPKSGHDTVSWYQQALGQGPQFIFQYYEEEERQRGNFPDRFSGHQFPNYSSELNVNALLLGDSALYLCASSLGPSSGANVLTFGAGSRLTVL.

In its sample, this clonotype was seen many times. The rearrangement uses TRBV5-1 and TRBJ2-7; TRBD1 might be the D (6 bases). The CDR3 has 14 residues. V was cut by 4 bases and J by 1 base, with 12 bases left in between. Germline lookup yields CDR1 SGHRS and CDR2 YFSETQ. CDR3 amino acids: CASSLGDTSYEQYF. CDR3 DNA: TGCGCCAGCAGCCTTGGGGACACTTCCTACGAGCAGTACTTC.